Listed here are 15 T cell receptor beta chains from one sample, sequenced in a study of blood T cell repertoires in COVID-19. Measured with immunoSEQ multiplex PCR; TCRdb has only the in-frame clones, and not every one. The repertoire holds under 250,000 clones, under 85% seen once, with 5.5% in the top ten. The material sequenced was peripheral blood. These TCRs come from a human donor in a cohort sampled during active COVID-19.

The CDR3, as DNA: TGTGCCAGCAGCCGCCCAAAGGCAACCCCCGGGACTCCGAGAAGACACACACACACAGATACGCAGTATTTT. Its protein product is CASSRPKATPGTPRRHTHTDTQYF. The V gene is TRBV3-1 (or the pseudogene TRBV3-2), the J gene TRBJ2-3; weak D call: TRBD2 (6 bases). The CDR3 has 24 amino acids. V lost 4 bases and J 2 bases, leaving 40 bases between the germline ends. Germline V CDR1 and CDR2: LGHDT, YNNKEL (reference sequence).

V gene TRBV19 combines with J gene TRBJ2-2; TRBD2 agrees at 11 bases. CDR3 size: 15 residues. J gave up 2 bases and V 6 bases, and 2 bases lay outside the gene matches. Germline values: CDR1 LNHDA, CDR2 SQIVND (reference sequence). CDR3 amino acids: CASRLAGANTGELFF. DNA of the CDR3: TGTGCCAGTAGACTAGCGGGGGCCAACACCGGGGAGCTGTTTTTT.

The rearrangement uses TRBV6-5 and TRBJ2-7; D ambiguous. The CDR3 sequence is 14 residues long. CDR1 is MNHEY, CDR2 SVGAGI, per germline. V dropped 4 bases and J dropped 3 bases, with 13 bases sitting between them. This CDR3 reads CASSSSSPVYEQYF. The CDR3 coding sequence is TGTGCCAGCAGTTCCTCATCTCCGGTCTACGAGCAGTACTTC.

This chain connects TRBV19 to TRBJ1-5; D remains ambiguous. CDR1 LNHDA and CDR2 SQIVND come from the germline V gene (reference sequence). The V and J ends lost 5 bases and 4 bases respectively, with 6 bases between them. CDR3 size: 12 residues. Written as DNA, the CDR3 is TGTGCCAGTAGTTTCATTAATCAGCCCCAGCATTTT. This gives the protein CASSFINQPQHF.

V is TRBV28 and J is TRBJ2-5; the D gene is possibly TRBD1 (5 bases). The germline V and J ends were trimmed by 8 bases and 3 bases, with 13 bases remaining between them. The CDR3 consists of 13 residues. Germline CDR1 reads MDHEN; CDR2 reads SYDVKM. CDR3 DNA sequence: TGTGCCAGCCGTACGACAGTAAAAGAGACCCAGTACTTC. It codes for CASRTTVKETQYF. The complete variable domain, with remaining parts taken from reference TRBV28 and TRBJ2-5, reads DVKVTQSSRYLVKRTGEKVFLECVQDMDHENMFWYRQDPGLGLRLIYFSYDVKMKEKGDIPEGYSVSREKKERFSLILESASTNQTSMYLCASRTTVKETQYFGPGTRLLVL.

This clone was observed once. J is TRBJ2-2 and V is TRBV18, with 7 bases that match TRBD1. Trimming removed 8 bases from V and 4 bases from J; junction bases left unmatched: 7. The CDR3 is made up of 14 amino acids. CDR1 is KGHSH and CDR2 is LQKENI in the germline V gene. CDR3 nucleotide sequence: TGTGCCAGCCGACTGACAGGGTCCACCGGGGAGCTGTTTTTT. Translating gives CASRLTGSTGELFF.

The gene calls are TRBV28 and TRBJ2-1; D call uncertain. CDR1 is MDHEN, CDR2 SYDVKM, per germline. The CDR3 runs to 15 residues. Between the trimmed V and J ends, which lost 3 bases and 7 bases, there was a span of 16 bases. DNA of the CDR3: TGTGCCAGCAGTTTTGGTGGCCCTGGCAAGAATGAGCAGTTCTTC. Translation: CASSFGGPGKNEQFF. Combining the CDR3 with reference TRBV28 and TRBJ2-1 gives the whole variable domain DVKVTQSSRYLVKRTGEKVFLECVQDMDHENMFWYRQDPGLGLRLIYFSYDVKMKEKGDIPEGYSVSREKKERFSLILESASTNQTSMYLCASSFGGPGKNEQFFGPGTRLTVL.

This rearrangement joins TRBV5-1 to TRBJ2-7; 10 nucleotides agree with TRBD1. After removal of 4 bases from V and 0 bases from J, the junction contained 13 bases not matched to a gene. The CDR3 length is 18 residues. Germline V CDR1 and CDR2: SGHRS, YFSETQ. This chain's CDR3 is CASSPDRGPSGSSYEQYF. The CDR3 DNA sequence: TGCGCCAGCAGCCCAGACAGGGGGCCCTCGGGGAGCTCCTACGAGCAGTACTTC.

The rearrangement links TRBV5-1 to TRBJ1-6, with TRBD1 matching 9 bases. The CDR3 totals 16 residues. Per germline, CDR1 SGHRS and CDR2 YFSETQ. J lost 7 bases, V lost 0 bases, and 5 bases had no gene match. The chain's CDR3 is CASSLEGTGNNSPLHF. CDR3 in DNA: TGCGCCAGCAGCTTGGAGGGGACAGGGAACAATTCACCCCTCCACTTT.

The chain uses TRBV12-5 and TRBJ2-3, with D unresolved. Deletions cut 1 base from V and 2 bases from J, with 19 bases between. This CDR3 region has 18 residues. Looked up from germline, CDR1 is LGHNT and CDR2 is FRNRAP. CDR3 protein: CASGLGALGFGLTDTQYF. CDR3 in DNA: TGTGCTAGTGGTTTGGGCGCCTTAGGCTTTGGGCTCACAGATACGCAGTATTTT.

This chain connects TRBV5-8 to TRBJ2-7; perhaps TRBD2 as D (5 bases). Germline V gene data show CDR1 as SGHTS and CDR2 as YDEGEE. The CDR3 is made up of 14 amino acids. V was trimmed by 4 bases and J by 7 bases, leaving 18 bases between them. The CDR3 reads CASSPPGSGGEQYF. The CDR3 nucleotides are TGTGCCAGCAGCCCCCCGGGGAGCGGAGGAGAGCAGTACTTC.

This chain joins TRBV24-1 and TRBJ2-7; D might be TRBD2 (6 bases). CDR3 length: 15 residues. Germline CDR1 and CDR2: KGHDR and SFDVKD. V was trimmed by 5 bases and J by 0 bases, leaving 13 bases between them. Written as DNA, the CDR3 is TGTGCCACCAGTGCCGGGACTTCAAGCTCCTACGAGCAGTACTTC. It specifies CATSAGTSSSYEQYF.

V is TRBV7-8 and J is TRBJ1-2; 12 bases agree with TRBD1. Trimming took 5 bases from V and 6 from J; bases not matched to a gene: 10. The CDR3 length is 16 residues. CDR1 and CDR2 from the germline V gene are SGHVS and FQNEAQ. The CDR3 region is CASSRTRDRGQDGYTF. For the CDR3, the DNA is TGTGCCAGCAGCCGTACCCGGGACAGGGGGCAAGATGGCTACACCTTC. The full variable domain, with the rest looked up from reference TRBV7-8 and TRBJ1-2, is GAGVSQSPRYKVAKRGQDVALRCDPISGHVSLFWYQQALGQGPEFLTYFQNEAQLDKSGLPSDRFFAERPEGSVSTLKIQRTQQEDSAVYLCASSRTRDRGQDGYTFGSGTRLTVV.

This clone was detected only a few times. The CDR3 protein is CASSRGQGANNEKLFF. The CDR3 bases are TGCGCCAGCAGCCGCGGACAGGGGGCGAATAATGAAAAACTGTTTTTT. The rearrangement joins TRBV4-1 to TRBJ1-4; 11 positions agree with TRBD1. The V gene's germline CDR1 is MGHRA and CDR2 YSYEKL. The CDR3 is made up of 16 amino acids. With 4 bases clipped from V and 4 bases from J, the junction kept 5 bases outside the gene matches.

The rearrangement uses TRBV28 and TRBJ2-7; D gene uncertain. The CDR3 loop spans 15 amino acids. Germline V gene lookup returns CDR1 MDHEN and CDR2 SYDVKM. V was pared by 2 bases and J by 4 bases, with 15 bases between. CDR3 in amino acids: CASSLTAGWKYEQYF. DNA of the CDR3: TGTGCCAGCAGTTTAACGGCAGGTTGGAAATACGAGCAGTACTTC.